The clone carrying this T cell receptor (beta chain) was detected only a few times. TCRdb called the RT-PCR reads again in MiXCR, with one record for every CDR3 protein. The profile shows about 680,000 distinct CDR3 sequences, approximately 15% of them singletons. Germline V gene data show CDR1 as DFQATT and CDR2 as SNEGSKA (reference sequence). Trimming stripped 0 bases from V and 0 bases from J, with 12 bases between. There are 16 residues in the CDR3. Sequencing used memory CD4+ T cells from blood. This sequence joins TRBV20-1 and TRBJ2-1; no reliable D call. This receptor was taken from a female donor in good health, serving as a healthy control. CDR3 nucleotides: TGCAGTGCTAGAGATTTTGAAGAGAGCTCCTACAATGAGCAGTTCTTC. Protein sequence: CSARDFEESSYNEQFF.